The 11 T cell receptor beta chains given below trace back to one sample, sequenced in a study (dated by TCRdb to the mid-2010s). The library was produced with 5' RACE. Sequencing instrument: Illumina MiSeq. The public reads were run again by TCRdb, first through fastp at Q25 and then through MiXCR, and only productive beta chains were kept. CDR3 protein sequences are deduplicated, and each keeps its most common genes and DNA. The sample yields about 23,000 distinct CDR3 sequences; 30% were counted once. The ten most abundant clones make up around 2.2% of the sample. Material for sequencing was tumor-infiltrating naive CD4+ T cells sorted from the breast tumor. Interpreted using the paper, the cell subset or site label stands for: naive CD4+ T cells, CD4+CD45RA+CD25-. These receptor sequences come from a female donor with breast cancer.

To note about this clonotype: Since a much larger clone is just one base distant, this may be a read error. The gene calls are TRBV5-1 and TRBJ1-2; maybe TRBD1 (6 bases). There are 17 residues in the CDR3. Germline CDR1 is SGHRS and CDR2 is YFSETQ. Trimming pared 7 bases from V and 4 bases from J, leaving 26 bases between. Here the CDR3 reads CASRGPRTEGVSYGYTF. The DNA of the CDR3 is TGCGCCAGCCGTGGTCCTCGGACAGAGGGTGTTTCCTATGGCTACACCTTC.

CDR3 in DNA: TGTGCCAGCAGTTACAGGGCCGGGAGCTATGGCTACACCTTC. Translating it yields CASSYRAGSYGYTF. The rearrangement links TRBV6-5 to TRBJ1-2; no clear D. CDR1 is MNHEY and CDR2 is SVGAGI in the germline V gene. Between the trimmed V and J ends, which lost 2 bases and 4 bases, there was a span of 11 bases. This CDR3 is built from 14 residues.

The V and J genes are TRBV2 and TRBJ2-5; D remains ambiguous. The CDR3 extends over 11 amino acids. Germline V gene sequence: CDR1 SNHLY, CDR2 FYNNEI. The germline V and J ends were trimmed by 4 bases and 3 bases, with 3 bases remaining between them. For the CDR3, the DNA is TGTGCCAGCAGTGCAGAAGAGACCCAGTACTTC. Translating gives CASSAEETQYF.

This clonotype was seen a few times. J is TRBJ1-4 and V is TRBV30, with TRBD1 identical over 8 bases. The CDR3 consists of 14 residues. Germline V gene lookup returns CDR1 GTSNPN and CDR2 SVGIG (reference sequence). Germline trimming cut 4 bases from V and 2 bases from J; bases unmatched to any gene: 3. This CDR3 reads CAWTWTGTNEKLFF. CDR3 nucleotide sequence: TGTGCCTGGACCTGGACAGGGACTAATGAAAAACTGTTTTTT. Filled out from reference TRBV30 and TRBJ1-4, the complete variable domain reads SQTIHQWPATLVQPVGSPLSLECTVEGTSNPNLYWYRQAAGRGLQLLFYSVGIGQISSEVPQNLSASRPQDRQFILSSKKLLLSDSGFYLCAWTWTGTNEKLFFGSGTQLSVL.

The chain employs TRBV20-1 and TRBJ2-1, with D possibly being TRBD2 (7 bases). The CDR3 is made up of 13 amino acids. Trimming removed 3 bases from V and 5 bases from J, with 11 bases in between. Looked up from germline, CDR1 is DFQATT and CDR2 is SNEGSKA (reference sequence). In nucleotides, the CDR3 is TGCAGTGCTAGGCGGGGGCGCAACAATGAGCAGTTCTTC. This encodes CSARRGRNNEQFF.

A remark on this clonotype: This could be a read error, since a much larger clone is one nucleotide away. J is TRBJ1-6 and V is TRBV15; D ambiguous. In germline, CDR1 is LNHNV, CDR2 YYDKDF (reference sequence). This CDR3 is 14 amino acids long. The V gene lost 0 bases and the J gene lost 7 bases, with 7 bases spanning the gap. CDR3 residues: CATSRDGPNSPLHF. The CDR3 DNA is TGTGCCACCAGCAGAGATGGGCCAAATTCACCCCTCCACTTT. The whole variable domain, filled in from reference TRBV15 and TRBJ1-6, reads DAMVIQNPRYQVTQFGKPVTLSCSQTLNHNVMYWYQQKSSQAPKLLFHYYDKDFNNEADTPDNFQSRRPNTSFCFLDIRSPGLGDTAMYLCATSRDGPNSPLHFGNGTRLTVT.

The sample holds a few counts of this clonotype. J is TRBJ2-3 and V is TRBV7-8, with 7 bases lining up with TRBD2. Trimming removed 3 bases from V and 1 base from J; junction bases left unmatched: 4. The germline CDR1 and CDR2 sequences are SGHVS and FQNEAQ. CDR3 length equals 15 residues. The CDR3 DNA sequence: TGTGCCAGCAGCTTTAGACTAGCTTGCACAGATACGCAGTATTTT. This translates into CASSFRLACTDTQYF. Supplemented by reference TRBV7-8 and TRBJ2-3, the full variable domain reads GAGVSQSPRYKVAKRGQDVALRCDPISGHVSLFWYQQALGQGPEFLTYFQNEAQLDKSGLPSDRFFAERPEGSVSTLKIQRTQQEDSAVYLCASSFRLACTDTQYFGPGTRLTVL.

The genes are TRBV7-8 and TRBJ2-1; D is unclear. V was shortened by 1 base and J by 8 bases, with 12 bases between the two germline ends. CDR3 length equals 14 residues. CDR1 and CDR2 from the germline V gene are SGHVS and FQNEAQ. CDR3 protein: CASSLVVGNDEQFF. As DNA, the CDR3 is TGTGCCAGCAGCTTAGTAGTGGGAAATGATGAGCAGTTCTTC.

This clonotype came up many times. This sequence joins TRBV29-1 and TRBJ1-4, with D possibly matching TRBD1 (6 bases). CDR3 size: 14 residues. Germline CDR1 reads SQVTM; CDR2 reads ANQGSEA. V shed 3 bases and J shed 3 bases, with 11 bases lying between them. In DNA, the CDR3 is TGCAGCGTTGAGGGGCAGGGGTCTAATGAAAAACTGTTTTTT. This encodes CSVEGQGSNEKLFF.

This clonotype was seen at least ten times. The V call is TRBV4-1, the J call TRBJ1-1; no reliable D call. The germline CDR1 and CDR2 sequences are MGHRA and YSYEKL. The CDR3 contains 14 residues. V was clipped by 0 bases and J by 4 bases, with 9 bases between them. CDR3 residues: CASSQDWSGTEAFF. CDR3 nucleotide sequence: TGCGCCAGCAGCCAAGATTGGTCGGGCACTGAAGCTTTCTTT.

This chain uses TRBV4-2 with TRBJ1-6; D not resolved. CDR1 and CDR2 from the germline V gene are LGHNA and YNFKEQ. Trimming took 0 bases from V and 3 from J, leaving 6 bases between them. The CDR3 has 15 residues. The CDR3 DNA reads as TGTGCCAGCAGCCAAGATCTGTACTATAATTCACCCCTCCACTTT. It codes for CASSQDLYYNSPLHF.